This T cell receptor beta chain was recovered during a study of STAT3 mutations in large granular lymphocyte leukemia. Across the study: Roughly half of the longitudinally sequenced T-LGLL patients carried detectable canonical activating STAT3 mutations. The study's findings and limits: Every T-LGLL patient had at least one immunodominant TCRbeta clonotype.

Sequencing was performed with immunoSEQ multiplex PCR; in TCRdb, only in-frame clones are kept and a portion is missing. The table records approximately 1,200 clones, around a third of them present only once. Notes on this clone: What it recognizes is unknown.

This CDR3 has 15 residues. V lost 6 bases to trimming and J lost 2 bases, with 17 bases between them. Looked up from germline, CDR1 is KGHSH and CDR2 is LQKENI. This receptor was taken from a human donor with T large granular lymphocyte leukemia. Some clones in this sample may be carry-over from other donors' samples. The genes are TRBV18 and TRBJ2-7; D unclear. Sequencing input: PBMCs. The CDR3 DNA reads TGTGCCAGCTCTCCCGCCCTGGTGAATGCCTACGAGCAGTACTTC. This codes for CASSPALVNAYEQYF.